This section outlines one T cell receptor (beta chain) sequence together with its context. Its antigen is unknown. Trimming took 6 bases from V and 7 from J; bases not matched to a gene: 8. Germline values: CDR1 MNHNS, CDR2 SASEGT. The CDR3 runs to 14 residues. These data are taken from a study of cytomegalovirus exposure and HLA in healthy donors. The study's findings and limits: The number of N-insertions in an Asian-associated ancestry cluster was reportedly below the roughly 660-donor mean in a later analysis.

The PCR used 60 Vbeta and 13 Jbeta primers. Here immunoSEQ multiplex PCR was the method, and the copy in TCRdb shows in-frame clones only, minus some. The sample shows over 110,000 clones, 82% of them seen only once. This sequence originates from a male donor in good health and CMV-seronegative. Sequencing was carried out using PBMCs. V is TRBV6-1 and J is TRBJ2-7; TRBD2 matches 11 bases. For the CDR3, the DNA is TGTGCCAGCAGGGAGACTAGCGGGACACGTGAGCAGTACTTC. Translating gives CASRETSGTREQYF.